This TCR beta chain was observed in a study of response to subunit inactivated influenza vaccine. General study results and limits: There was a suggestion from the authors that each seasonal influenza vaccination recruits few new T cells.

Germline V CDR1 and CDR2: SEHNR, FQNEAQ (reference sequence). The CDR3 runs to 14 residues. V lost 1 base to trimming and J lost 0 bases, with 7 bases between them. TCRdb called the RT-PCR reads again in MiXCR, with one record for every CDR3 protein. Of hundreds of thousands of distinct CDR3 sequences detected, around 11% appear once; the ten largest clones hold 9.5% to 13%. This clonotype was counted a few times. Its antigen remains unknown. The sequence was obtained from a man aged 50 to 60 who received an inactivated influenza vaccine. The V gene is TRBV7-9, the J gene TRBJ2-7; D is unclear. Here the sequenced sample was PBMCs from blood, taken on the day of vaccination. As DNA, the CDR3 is TGTGCCAGCAGCTTAGAGGTCAGCTCCTACGAGCAGTACTTC. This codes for CASSLEVSSYEQYF.